This TCR beta chain comes out of a study of blood T cell repertoires in COVID-19. Study in general: Samples came from the United States, Italy and Spain, spanning acute and convalescent COVID-19.

Authors' processing steps: How many nucleated cells were present was estimated from reference gene primer amplification. Clones were read by immunoSEQ multiplex PCR, and TCRdb kept only the in-frame ones, dropping some. That table gives V, J and clone size, and the DNA gave D and trimming. Altogether some 150,000 clones are present, over 80% being singletons, with the ten largest covering more than 0.8%. CDR1 is SNHLY, CDR2 FYNNEI, per germline. Trimming pared 1 base from V and 2 bases from J, leaving 9 bases between. The CDR3 contains 16 residues. Sample: peripheral blood. The V and J genes are TRBV2 and TRBJ1-6; D is possibly TRBD1 (5 bases). The receptor was isolated from a woman aged 45-60 years with acute or convalescent COVID-19. This CDR3 reads CASSEESGAYNSPLHF. CDR3 DNA sequence: TGTGCCAGCAGTGAAGAGTCGGGGGCCTATAATTCACCCCTCCACTTT.